This is a list of T cell receptor beta chains from one sample in a study of shared clonotypes between healthy human individuals. Only in-frame clones appear in the TCRdb table, and some are missing; sequencing was by immunoSEQ multiplex PCR. The top ten clones hold roughly a quarter of a sample with about 120,000 clones, about 70% of them seen once. Sequenced: memory CD8+ T cells sorted from blood. All receptors derive from a woman under 40 in good health. Both conserved end residues are part of each CDR3. The D gene is left open where the match is weak. Rows may omit the clone size; those that give it use once, few, many or a size class.

>TRBV19|-|-|TRBJ2-2
CASSFSTGELFF
TGTGCCAGTAGTTTTAGCACCGGGGAGCTGTTTTTT
>TRBV6-1|many|TRBD2|TRBJ2-1
CASSGASGHYNEQFF
TGTGCCAGCAGTGGCGCTAGCGGGCACTACAATGAGCAGTTCTTC
>TRBV18|-|-|TRBJ2-2
CASRDTSSTGELFF
TGTGCCAGCAGAGACACCTCCAGCACCGGGGAGCTGTTTTTT
>TRBV19|-|TRBD1|TRBJ2-6
CASSIGDRLSSGANVLTF
TGTGCCAGTAGTATAGGGGACAGACTCTCCTCTGGGGCCAACGTCCTGACTTTC
>TRBV28|-|-|TRBJ1-1
CASSFFFTRSNTEAFF
TGTGCCAGCAGTTTCTTCTTTACCAGGTCGAACACTGAAGCTTTCTTT
>TRBV21-1|-|-|TRBJ1-5
CASSKKTNTQPQHF
TGTGCCAGCAGCAAAAAAACAAACACACAGCCCCAGCATTTT
>TRBV10-3|-|TRBD1|TRBJ1-2
CATQGENGYTF
TGTGCCACCCAGGGGGAAAATGGCTACACCTTC
>TRBV6-1|few|TRBD1|TRBJ2-3
CASSVGPDRVTDTQYF
TGTGCCAGCAGTGTCGGACCAGACAGGGTAACAGATACGCAGTATTTT
>TRBV19|-|-|TRBJ2-2
CASTVGSELFF
TGTGCCAGTACTGTGGGGAGCGAGCTGTTTTTT
>TRBV6-1|-|TRBD2|TRBJ2-7
CASISSGSSYEQYF
TGTGCCAGCATTTCTAGCGGGAGCTCCTACGAGCAGTACTTC
>TRBV6-4|-|TRBD2|TRBJ2-3
CASSDSGGSADTQYF
TGTGCCAGCAGTGACTCGGGCGGGAGCGCAGATACGCAGTATTTT
>TRBV15|-|-|TRBJ2-5
CATSRGAEETQYF
TGTGCCACCAGCAGAGGGGCTGAAGAGACCCAGTACTTC
>TRBV25-1|few|TRBD1|TRBJ1-3
CASRDRDGNTIYF
TGTGCCAGCAGAGACAGGGATGGAAACACCATATATTTT
>TRBV25-1|-|TRBD2|TRBJ2-7
CASSARTSLDYEQYF
TGTGCCAGCAGTGCCCGGACTAGTTTAGACTACGAGCAGTACTTC
>TRBV27|-|-|TRBJ1-1
CASSLSLGEYTEAFF
TGTGCCAGCAGTTTATCTCTGGGGGAGTACACTGAAGCTTTCTTT
>TRBV25-1|few|-|TRBJ2-7
CASSEGDNSYEQYF
TGTGCCAGCAGTGAAGGGGACAACTCCTACGAGCAGTACTTC
>TRBV7-9|once|-|TRBJ2-7
CASSSTQSGYEQYF
TGTGCCAGCAGTTCGACACAGTCTGGGTACGAGCAGTACTTC
>TRBV6-1|-|TRBD1|TRBJ2-3
CAITAGQGETDTQYF
TGTGCCATCACAGCCGGCCAGGGGGAAACAGATACGCAGTATTTT
>TRBV27|-|-|TRBJ2-1
CASSFRALYNEQFF
TGTGCCAGCAGTTTCCGGGCCCTATACAATGAGCAGTTCTTC
>TRBV5-6|-|TRBD2|TRBJ2-7
CASSLFRREGYEQYF
TGTGCCAGCAGCTTGTTTAGGCGGGAGGGCTACGAGCAGTACTTC
>TRBV5-4|-|-|TRBJ2-1
CASSLVRGSNEQFF
TGTGCCAGCAGCTTAGTGCGGGGTAGCAATGAGCAGTTCTTC
>TRBV25-1|-|TRBD1|TRBJ2-1
CASSDGTGQFF
TGTGCCAGCAGTGACGGGACAGGTCAGTTCTTC
>TRBV7-8|-|-|TRBJ1-2
CASSFGGSANYGYTF
TGTGCCAGCAGCTTTGGAGGTTCAGCTAACTATGGCTACACCTTC
>TRBV29-1|few|-|TRBJ1-5
CSATPTDSNQPQHF
TGCAGCGCCACTCCGACGGATAGCAATCAGCCCCAGCATTTT
>TRBV5-1|-|-|TRBJ2-2
CASSSYGSGELFF
TGCGCCAGCTCCAGCTATGGGTCCGGGGAGCTGTTTTTT
>TRBV4-2|-|-|TRBJ1-1
CASSQETGSFEAFF
TGTGCCAGCAGCCAGGAAACAGGGTCCTTTGAAGCTTTCTTT
>TRBV9|few|TRBD1|TRBJ2-7
CASSGQGDSYEQYF
TGTGCCAGCAGCGGACAGGGGGACTCCTACGAGCAGTACTTC
>TRBV14|-|TRBD1|TRBJ2-7
CASSRISGTADEQYF
TGTGCCAGCAGCCGTATTTCCGGGACAGCTGACGAGCAGTACTTC
>TRBV6-4|-|-|TRBJ1-1
CASSRGPEDTEAFF
TGTGCCAGCAGCCGCGGACCGGAGGACACTGAAGCTTTCTTT
>TRBV29-1|-|TRBD1|TRBJ2-3
CSVWSLGQRITDTQYF
TGCAGCGTATGGTCCTTGGGACAGAGAATCACAGATACGCAGTATTTT
>TRBV6-6|few|TRBD1|TRBJ2-1
CASSYGTGYNEQFF
TGTGCCAGCAGTTACGGGACAGGTTACAATGAGCAGTTCTTC
>TRBV2|-|-|TRBJ2-7
CASSSTSNEQYF
TGTGCCAGCAGTTCCACCTCTAACGAGCAGTACTTC
>TRBV4-1|many|-|TRBJ2-7
CASSQASGTPPYEQYF
TGCGCCAGCAGCCAAGCCAGCGGGACACCACCCTACGAGCAGTACTTC
>TRBV27|once|-|TRBJ1-5
CASSPIRVVGNQPQHF
TGTGCCAGCAGTCCTATAAGGGTGGTTGGCAATCAGCCCCAGCATTTT
>TRBV10-3|-|-|TRBJ2-7
CAISGQSSYEQYF
TGTGCCATCAGTGGACAGAGCTCCTACGAGCAGTACTTC
>TRBV11-3|-|-|TRBJ1-5
CASSSPRAGNQPQHF
TGTGCCAGCAGCTCCCCTCGGGCTGGAAATCAGCCCCAGCATTTT
>TRBV28|-|TRBD2|TRBJ2-1
CASSPTLLAEIYNEQFF
TGTGCCAGCAGTCCAACATTGCTAGCGGAGATCTACAATGAGCAGTTCTTC
>TRBV27|once|-|TRBJ2-7
CASSYSSEQYF
TGTGCCAGCAGTTACTCGAGCGAGCAGTACTTC
>TRBV19|few|-|TRBJ2-2
CAGGLGGELFF
TGTGCCGGGGGGTTAGGCGGGGAGCTGTTTTTT